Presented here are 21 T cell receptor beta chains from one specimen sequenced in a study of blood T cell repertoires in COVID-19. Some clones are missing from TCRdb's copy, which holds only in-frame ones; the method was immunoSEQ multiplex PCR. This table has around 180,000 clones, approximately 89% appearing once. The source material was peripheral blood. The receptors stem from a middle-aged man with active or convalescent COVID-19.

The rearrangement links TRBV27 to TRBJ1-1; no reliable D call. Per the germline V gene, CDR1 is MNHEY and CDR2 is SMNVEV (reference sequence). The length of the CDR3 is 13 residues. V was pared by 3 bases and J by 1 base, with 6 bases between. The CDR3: CASSLGRNTEAFF. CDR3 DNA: TGTGCCAGCAGTTTGGGCCGGAACACTGAAGCTTTCTTT.

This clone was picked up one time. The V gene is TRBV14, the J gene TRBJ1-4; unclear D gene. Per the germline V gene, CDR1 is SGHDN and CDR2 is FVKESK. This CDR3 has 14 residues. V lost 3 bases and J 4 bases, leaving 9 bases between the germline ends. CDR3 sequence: CASSQSNVNEKLFF. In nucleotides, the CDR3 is TGTGCCAGCAGCCAGTCAAATGTTAATGAAAAACTGTTTTTT.

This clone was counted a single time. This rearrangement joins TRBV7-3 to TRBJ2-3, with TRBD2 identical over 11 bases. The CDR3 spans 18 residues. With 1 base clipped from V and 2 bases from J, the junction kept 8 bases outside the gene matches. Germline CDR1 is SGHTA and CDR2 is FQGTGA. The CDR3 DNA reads TGTGCCAGCAGCTTAAGCGGTAGCGGGGGGGCATTCACAGATACGCAGTATTTT. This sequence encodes CASSLSGSGGAFTDTQYF.

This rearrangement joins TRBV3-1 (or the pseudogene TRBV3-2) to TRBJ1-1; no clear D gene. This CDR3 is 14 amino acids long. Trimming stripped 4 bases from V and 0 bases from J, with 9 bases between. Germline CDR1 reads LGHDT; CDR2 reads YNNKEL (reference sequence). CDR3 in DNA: TGTGCCAGCAGCCCGACACAGATGAACACTGAAGCTTTCTTT. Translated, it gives CASSPTQMNTEAFF.

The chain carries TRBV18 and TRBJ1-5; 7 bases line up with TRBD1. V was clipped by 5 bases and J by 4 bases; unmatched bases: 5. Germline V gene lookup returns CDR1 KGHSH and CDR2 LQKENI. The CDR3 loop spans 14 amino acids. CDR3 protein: CASSGQAYNQPQHF. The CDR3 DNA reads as TGTGCCAGCTCAGGACAGGCCTATAATCAGCCCCAGCATTTT.

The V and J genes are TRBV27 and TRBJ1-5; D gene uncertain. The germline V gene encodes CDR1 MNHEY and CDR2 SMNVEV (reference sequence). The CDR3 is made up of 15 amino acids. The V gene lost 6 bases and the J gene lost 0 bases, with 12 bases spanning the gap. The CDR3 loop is CASSPYKNSNQPQHF. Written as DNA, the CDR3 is TGTGCCAGCAGCCCCTATAAAAATAGCAATCAGCCCCAGCATTTT.

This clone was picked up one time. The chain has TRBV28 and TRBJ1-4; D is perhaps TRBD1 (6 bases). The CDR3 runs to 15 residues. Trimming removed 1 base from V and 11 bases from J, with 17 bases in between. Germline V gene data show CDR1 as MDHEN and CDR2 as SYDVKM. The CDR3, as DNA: TGTGCCAGCAGTTTATCGACAGGTACACCACGGAAACTGTTTTTT. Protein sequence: CASSLSTGTPRKLFF.

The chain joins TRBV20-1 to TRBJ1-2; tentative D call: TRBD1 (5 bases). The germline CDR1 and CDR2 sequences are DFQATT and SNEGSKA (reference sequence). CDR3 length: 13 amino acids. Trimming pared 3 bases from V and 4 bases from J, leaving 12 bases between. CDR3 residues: CSASSGQVYGYTF. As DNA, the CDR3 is TGCAGTGCTAGTTCCGGACAAGTCTATGGCTACACCTTC.

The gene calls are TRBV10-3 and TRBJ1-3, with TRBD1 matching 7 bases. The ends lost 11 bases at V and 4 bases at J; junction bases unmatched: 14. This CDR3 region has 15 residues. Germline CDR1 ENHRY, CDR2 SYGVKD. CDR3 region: CAVAYAGQLGNTIYF. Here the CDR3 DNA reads TGTGCCGTAGCCTACGCGGGACAGCTGGGAAACACCATATATTTT.

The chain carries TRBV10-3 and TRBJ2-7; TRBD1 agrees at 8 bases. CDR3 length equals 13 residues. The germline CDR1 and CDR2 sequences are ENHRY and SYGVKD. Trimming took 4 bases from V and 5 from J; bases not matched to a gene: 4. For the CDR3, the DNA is TGTGCCATCAGTGTAGGACAGGGAGACGAGCAGTACTTC. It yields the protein CAISVGQGDEQYF.

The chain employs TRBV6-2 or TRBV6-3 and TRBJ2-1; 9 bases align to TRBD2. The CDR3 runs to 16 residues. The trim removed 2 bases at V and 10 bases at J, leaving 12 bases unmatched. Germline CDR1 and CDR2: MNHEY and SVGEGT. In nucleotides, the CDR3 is TGTGCCAGCAGTTACCGGGCTAGCGGGGCCCTGGGGGAGCAGTTCTTC. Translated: CASSYRASGALGEQFF.

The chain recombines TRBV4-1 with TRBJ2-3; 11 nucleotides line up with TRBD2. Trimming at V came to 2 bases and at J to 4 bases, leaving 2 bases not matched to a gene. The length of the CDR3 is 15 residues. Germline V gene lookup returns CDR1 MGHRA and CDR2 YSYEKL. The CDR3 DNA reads TGCGCCAGCAGCCAACTAGCGGGGGGAGCAGATACGCAGTATTTT. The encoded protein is CASSQLAGGADTQYF.

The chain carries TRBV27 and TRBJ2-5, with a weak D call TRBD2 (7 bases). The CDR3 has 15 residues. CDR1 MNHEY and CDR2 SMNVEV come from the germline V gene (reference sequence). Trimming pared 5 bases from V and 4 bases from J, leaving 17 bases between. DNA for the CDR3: TGTGCCAGCAGTGCGGCGGGGGCAACACCAGAGACCCAGTACTTC. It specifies CASSAAGATPETQYF.

The CDR3 DNA sequence: TGCGCCAGCAGCCCAACAGGGGCCGTCACTGAAGCTTTCTTT. Amino acid sequence: CASSPTGAVTEAFF. V is TRBV5-1 and J is TRBJ1-1; 7 bases line up with TRBD1. Germline CDR1 is SGHRS and CDR2 is YFSETQ. The CDR3 has 14 residues. With V trimmed by 4 bases and J by 4 bases, 7 bases remained unmatched.

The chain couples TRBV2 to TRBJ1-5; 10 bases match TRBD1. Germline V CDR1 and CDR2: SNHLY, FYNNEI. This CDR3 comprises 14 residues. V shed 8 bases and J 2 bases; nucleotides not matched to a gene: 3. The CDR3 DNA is TGTGCCAGCCAAGGACAGGGGGGCAATCAGCCCCAGCATTTT. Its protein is CASQGQGGNQPQHF.

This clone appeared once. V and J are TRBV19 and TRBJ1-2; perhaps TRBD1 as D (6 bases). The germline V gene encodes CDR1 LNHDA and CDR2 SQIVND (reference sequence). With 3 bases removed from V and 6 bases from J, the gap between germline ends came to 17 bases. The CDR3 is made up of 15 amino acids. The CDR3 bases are TGTGCCAGTAGTATTTCGATCAGGGGCCGAGATGGCTACACCTTC. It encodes CASSISIRGRDGYTF.

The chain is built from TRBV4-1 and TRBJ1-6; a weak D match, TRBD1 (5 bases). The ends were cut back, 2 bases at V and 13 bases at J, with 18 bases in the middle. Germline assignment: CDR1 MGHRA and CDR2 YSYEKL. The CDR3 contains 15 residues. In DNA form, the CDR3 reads TGCGCCAGCAGCCAAATCTCGACAGCTAAATTTCCCCTCCACTTT. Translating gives CASSQISTAKFPLHF.

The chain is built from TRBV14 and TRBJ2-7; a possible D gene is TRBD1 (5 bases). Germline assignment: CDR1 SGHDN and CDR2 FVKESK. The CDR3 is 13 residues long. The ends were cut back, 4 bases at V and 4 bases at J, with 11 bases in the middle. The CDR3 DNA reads TGTGCCAGCAGCCGACAGCCTCCTTACGAGCAGTACTTC. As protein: CASSRQPPYEQYF.

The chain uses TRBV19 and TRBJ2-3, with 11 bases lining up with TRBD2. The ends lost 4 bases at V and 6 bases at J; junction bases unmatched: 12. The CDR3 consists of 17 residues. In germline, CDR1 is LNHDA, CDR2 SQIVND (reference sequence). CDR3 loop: CASSTQEGLAGDDTQYF. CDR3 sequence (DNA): TGTGCCAGTAGTACACAAGAAGGACTAGCGGGTGACGATACGCAGTATTTT.

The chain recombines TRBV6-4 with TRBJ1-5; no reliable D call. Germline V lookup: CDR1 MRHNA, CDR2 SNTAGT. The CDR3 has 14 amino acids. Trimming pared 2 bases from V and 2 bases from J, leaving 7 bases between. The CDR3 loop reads CASSDGRGNQPQHF. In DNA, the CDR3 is TGTGCCAGCAGTGACGGCCGGGGCAATCAGCCCCAGCATTTT.

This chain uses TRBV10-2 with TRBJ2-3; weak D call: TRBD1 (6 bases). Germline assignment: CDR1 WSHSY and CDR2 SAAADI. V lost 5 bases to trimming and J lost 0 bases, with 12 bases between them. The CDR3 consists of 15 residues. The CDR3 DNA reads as TGCGCCAGCAGTCTCCGGGGACAAAGCACAGATACGCAGTATTTT. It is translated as CASSLRGQSTDTQYF.